The 22 T cell receptor beta chains presented below share a single source sample, sequenced in a study of blood T cell repertoires in COVID-19. Repertoires were generated with immunoSEQ multiplex PCR, while TCRdb's copy carries only in-frame clones and drops some. This table has 120,000 to 150,000 clones, roughly 84% appearing once. The sample was PBMCs or T cells enriched from blood (not recorded which). These receptors originate from a woman aged 50 to 65 who had been exposed to COVID-19.

This rearrangement joins TRBV20-1 to TRBJ2-1, with D possibly TRBD1 on 5 matching bases. Trimming left V 3 bases short and J 7 bases short, with 19 bases between. The germline CDR1 and CDR2 sequences are DFQATT and SNEGSKA (reference sequence). This CDR3 spans 15 amino acids. The CDR3 is CSASPDSLSGNEQFF. The CDR3 coding sequence is TGCAGTGCTAGTCCCGACAGCTTGTCCGGGAATGAGCAGTTCTTC.

The chain couples TRBV29-1 to TRBJ1-2; TRBD1 aligns across 7 bases. CDR1 and CDR2 from the germline V gene are SQVTM and ANQGSEA. Trimming took 7 bases from V and 0 from J; bases not matched to a gene: 8. This CDR3 comprises 14 residues. Written as DNA, the CDR3 is TGCAGCGCAATTCCAGGGGGAACTAACTATGGCTACACCTTC. Encoded protein: CSAIPGGTNYGYTF.

The chain's CDR3 is CASRRGQETQYF. The CDR3 DNA reads TGTGCCAGCAGGCGGGGACAAGAGACCCAGTACTTC. The V gene is TRBV12-3 or TRBV12-4, the J gene TRBJ2-5, with a tentative D call TRBD2 (6 bases). Trimming cost V 6 bases and J 2 bases, with 7 bases left between them. The CDR3 length is 12 residues.

This clone was seen just once. This rearrangement joins TRBV7-6 to TRBJ1-1; TRBD1 aligns across 7 bases. In germline, CDR1 is SGHVS, CDR2 FNYEAQ. This CDR3 comprises 17 residues. Trimming cost V 5 bases and J 0 bases; bases outside gene matches: 12. CDR3 residues: CASSDRDRGFMNTEAFF. The CDR3 DNA reads TGTGCCAGCAGCGATAGGGACAGAGGTTTCATGAACACTGAAGCTTTCTTT.

Regarding this clone: Other DNA sequences in this specimen translate into the identical CDR3. J is TRBJ2-2 and V is TRBV6-5; no clear D gene. CDR3 size: 12 residues. The V gene's germline CDR1 is MNHEY and CDR2 SVGAGI. Trimming took 4 bases from V and 3 from J, leaving 3 bases between them. The chain's CDR3 is CASSSYTGELFF. The CDR3 DNA follows: TGTGCCAGCAGTTCGTACACCGGGGAGCTGTTTTTT.

The rearrangement links TRBV5-4 to TRBJ2-6; tentatively, D is TRBD2 (5 bases). Germline V gene lookup returns CDR1 SGHNT and CDR2 YYREEE (reference sequence). Trimming removed 2 bases at V and 2 bases at J, with 11 bases between. The CDR3 totals 16 residues. In DNA form, the CDR3 reads TGTGCCAGCAGCTTCGGGGTTGCCGCTGGGGCCAACGTCCTGACTTTC. Translated: CASSFGVAAGANVLTF. Using reference TRBV5-4 and TRBJ2-6 for the parts outside the CDR3, the full variable domain is ETGVTQSPTHLIKTRGQQVTLRCSSQSGHNTVSWYQQALGQGPQFIFQYYREEENGRGNFPPRFSGLQFPNYSSELNVNALELDDSALYLCASSFGVAAGANVLTFGAGSRLTVL.

The chain joins TRBV2 to TRBJ2-3; TRBD2 matches 8 bases. V dropped 5 bases and J dropped 2; count of bases not matched to a gene: 3. The CDR3 spans 14 residues. Germline V CDR1 and CDR2: SNHLY, FYNNEI. In DNA form, the CDR3 reads TGTGCCAGCAGTCGTAGCGGGATCACAGATACGCAGTATTTT. Encoded protein: CASSRSGITDTQYF.

Note on this clone: Other DNA sequences of this sample code for an identical CDR3. The V call is TRBV12-3 or TRBV12-4, the J call TRBJ1-2, with TRBD1 as a possible D gene (6 bases). Trimming took off 5 bases at V and 5 bases at J, with 12 bases between the two ends. CDR3 length: 13 residues. CDR3 nucleotides: TGTGCCAGCAGTCTCGGACAGCTTTATGGCTACACCTTC. As protein: CASSLGQLYGYTF.

J is TRBJ2-7 and V is TRBV27; TRBD2 aligns across 8 bases. Germline-derived CDR1 and CDR2 are MNHEY and SMNVEV (reference sequence). The V gene end was trimmed by 2 bases and the J gene end by 3 bases; junction bases not matched to a gene: 6. The CDR3 has 15 amino acids. The CDR3 sequence: CASSLRGGPFYEQYF. The CDR3 nucleotides read TGTGCCAGCAGTTTACGGGGGGGCCCCTTCTACGAGCAGTACTTC.

V usage is TRBV27 and J usage is TRBJ2-1; 9 bases match TRBD1. After removal of 6 bases from V and 6 bases from J, the junction contained 12 bases not matched to a gene. CDR1 and CDR2 from the germline V gene are MNHEY and SMNVEV (reference sequence). This CDR3 has 16 residues. CDR3: CASRTLSGQGFNEQFF. The DNA for the CDR3 is TGTGCCAGCAGAACTTTAAGTGGACAGGGGTTCAATGAGCAGTTCTTC.

The V gene is TRBV10-3, the J gene TRBJ2-2; D unresolved. Trimming shortened V by 0 bases and J by 0 bases, and 11 bases separated the two germline ends. The germline CDR1 and CDR2 sequences are ENHRY and SYGVKD. The CDR3 contains 17 residues. CDR3 DNA: TGTGCCATCAGTGAGTCTGGGCAAGCCGCGAACACCGGGGAGCTGTTTTTT. Encoded protein: CAISESGQAANTGELFF.

This clone was counted a single time. The J gene is TRBJ1-3, the V gene TRBV6-5; 7 nucleotides agree with TRBD1. This CDR3 region has 14 residues. V lost 6 bases and J lost 2; bases outside the gene matches: 4. Germline values: CDR1 MNHEY, CDR2 SVGAGI. The CDR3, as DNA: TGTGCCAGCAGGGATACAGGGGCTGGAAACACCATATATTTT. Amino acid sequence: CASRDTGAGNTIYF.

This clone was detected only once. The rearrangement uses TRBV27 and TRBJ2-7, with 11 bases that match TRBD1. Germline V gene lookup returns CDR1 MNHEY and CDR2 SMNVEV (reference sequence). The CDR3 runs to 15 residues. J gave up 2 bases and V 2 bases, and 2 bases lay outside the gene matches. In DNA, the CDR3 is TGTGCCAGCAGTTTAACGGGACAGGGGGCCTACGAGCAGTACTTC. Its translation is CASSLTGQGAYEQYF.

This chain links TRBV9 with TRBJ1-2; 7 nucleotides align to TRBD1. The V segment lost 6 bases and the J segment 7 bases; nucleotides outside the gene matches: 6. The CDR3 is 12 residues long. Looked up from germline, CDR1 is SGDLS and CDR2 is YYNGEE. CDR3 sequence: CASNDRASGYTF. The CDR3 region has the DNA TGTGCCAGCAACGACAGGGCGTCTGGCTACACCTTC.

This clone occurred once. This chain connects TRBV23-1 to TRBJ2-3; no clear D. TRBV23-1 is identified as an open reading frame with a role that is uncertain. V lost 2 bases and J lost 4, with 19 bases in between. This CDR3 is built from 17 residues. The CDR3 DNA reads as TGCGCCAGCAGTCAAATAGGTGAGTCCCTTCAGGCAGATACGCAGTATTTT. Encoded protein: CASSQIGESLQADTQYF.

This chain joins TRBV29-1 and TRBJ1-1, with a possible D match to TRBD1 (6 bases). The CDR3 is made up of 13 amino acids. Germline-derived CDR1 and CDR2 are SQVTM and ANQGSEA. The CDR3 reads CSASLGTLNEAFF. The CDR3 DNA is TGCAGTGCCTCTCTTGGGACACTTAATGAAGCTTTCTTT.

V and J are TRBV29-1 and TRBJ1-2; D is perhaps TRBD1 (6 bases). Trimming removed 4 bases at V and 8 bases at J, with 17 bases between. Germline V lookup: CDR1 SQVTM, CDR2 ANQGSEA. This CDR3 region has 13 residues. Here the CDR3 reads CSVGDTGLQGYTF. The CDR3 nucleotides read TGCAGCGTTGGGGACACAGGCCTCCAGGGCTACACCTTC.

The chain combines TRBV7-2 with TRBJ2-2; a weak D match, TRBD2 (5 bases). Germline-derived CDR1 and CDR2 are SGHTA and FQGNSA. Trimming cost V 2 bases and J 5 bases, with 12 bases left between them. The CDR3 is 15 residues long. CDR3 DNA sequence: TGTGCCAGCAGCTTACAACGACGGAGGACCGGGGAGCTGTTTTTT. Translation: CASSLQRRRTGELFF.

The chain combines TRBV7-2 with TRBJ1-5, with 10 bases matching TRBD1. The junction had 5 bases not matched to a gene; V was cut back by 3 bases and J by 6 bases. This CDR3 region has 15 residues. Germline CDR1 reads SGHTA; CDR2 reads FQGNSA. The CDR3 loop reads CASSFWTGGTQPQHF. The CDR3 region has the DNA TGTGCCAGCAGCTTTTGGACAGGGGGAACTCAGCCCCAGCATTTT.

The chain is built from TRBV12-3 or TRBV12-4 and TRBJ1-1; D uncertain. Trimming took off 1 base at V and 11 bases at J, with 8 bases between the two ends. The CDR3 is 11 residues long. As DNA, the CDR3 is TGTGCCAGCAGTTTAGGGGTCGGGGCTTTCTTT. This translates into CASSLGVGAFF.

About this clone: This may arise from a read error, as a much more abundant clone is one base away. The chain combines TRBV14 with TRBJ2-3; D unresolved. V lost 4 bases, J lost 3 bases, and 5 bases lay in between. Germline-derived CDR1 and CDR2 are SGHDN and FVKESK. CDR3 length: 12 amino acids. CDR3: CASSPRTDTQYF. In nucleotides, the CDR3 is TGTGCCAGCAGCCCTAGGACAGATACGCAGTATTTT.

This rearrangement joins TRBV5-4 to TRBJ2-6; 11 bases agree with TRBD1. This CDR3 spans 18 amino acids. V trimming: 3 bases; J trimming: 1 base; junction bases outside the gene matches: 6. Germline V CDR1 and CDR2: SGHNT, YYREEE (reference sequence). The chain's CDR3 is CASSSKDRGQSGANVLTF. CDR3 nucleotides: TGTGCCAGCAGCTCCAAGGACAGGGGGCAATCTGGGGCCAACGTCCTGACTTTC.